This T cell receptor beta chain was identified during a study of cytomegalovirus exposure and HLA in healthy donors. The CDR3 has 15 residues. Trimming removed 0 bases from V and 0 bases from J, with 6 bases in between. Germline CDR1 SGDLS, CDR2 YYNGEE. Of note for this clone: Its antigen is unknown.

Study-level findings and limits: There were under 200 TCR beta chains listed as cytomegalovirus-associated.

With 60 Vbeta and 13 Jbeta primers, the PCR was carried out. The protocol was immunoSEQ multiplex PCR, while the TCRdb copy is restricted to in-frame clones and leaves out a portion. Its table lists tens of thousands of clones. The sample comprised PBMCs. This TCR derives from a woman aged 40 to 50 in good health and CMV-seronegative. The chain couples TRBV9 to TRBJ2-2; no reliable D call. The DNA for the CDR3 is TGTGCCAGCAGCGTAGGTGGAGCGAACACCGGGGAGCTGTTTTTT. This encodes CASSVGGANTGELFF.